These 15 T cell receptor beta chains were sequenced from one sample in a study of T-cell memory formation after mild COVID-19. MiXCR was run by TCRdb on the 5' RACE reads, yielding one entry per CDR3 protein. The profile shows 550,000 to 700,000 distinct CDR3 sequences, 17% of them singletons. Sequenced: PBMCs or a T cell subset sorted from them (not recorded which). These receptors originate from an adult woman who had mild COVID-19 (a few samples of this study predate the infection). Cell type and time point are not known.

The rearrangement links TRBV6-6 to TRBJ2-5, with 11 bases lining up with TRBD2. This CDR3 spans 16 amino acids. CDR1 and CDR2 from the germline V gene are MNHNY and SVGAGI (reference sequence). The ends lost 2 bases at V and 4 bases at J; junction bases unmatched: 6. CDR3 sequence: CASSYRVGTSGETQYF. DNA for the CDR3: TGTGCCAGCAGTTACCGGGTCGGGACTAGCGGAGAGACCCAGTACTTC.

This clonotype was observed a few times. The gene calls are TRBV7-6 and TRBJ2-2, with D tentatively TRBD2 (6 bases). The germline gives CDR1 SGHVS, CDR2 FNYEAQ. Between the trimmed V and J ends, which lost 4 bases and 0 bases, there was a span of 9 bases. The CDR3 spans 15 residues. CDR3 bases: TGTGCCAGCAGCTGGGGACTTTCGAACACCGGGGAGCTGTTTTTT. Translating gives CASSWGLSNTGELFF.

Here the CDR3 reads CASSFWGGQMNTEAFF. DNA of the CDR3: TGTGCCAGCAGTTTTTGGGGGGGACAGATGAACACTGAAGCTTTCTTT. The V and J genes are TRBV12-3 or TRBV12-4 and TRBJ1-1, with 7 bases that match TRBD1. With V trimmed by 3 bases and J by 0 bases, 7 bases remained unmatched. The CDR3 loop spans 16 amino acids.

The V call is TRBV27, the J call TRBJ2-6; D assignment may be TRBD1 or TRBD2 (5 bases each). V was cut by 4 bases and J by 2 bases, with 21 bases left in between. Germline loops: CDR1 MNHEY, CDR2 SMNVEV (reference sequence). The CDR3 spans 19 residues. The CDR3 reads CASSSREMVIGAGANVLTF. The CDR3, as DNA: TGTGCCAGCAGTTCCAGGGAGATGGTCATCGGGGCTGGGGCCAACGTCCTGACTTTC.

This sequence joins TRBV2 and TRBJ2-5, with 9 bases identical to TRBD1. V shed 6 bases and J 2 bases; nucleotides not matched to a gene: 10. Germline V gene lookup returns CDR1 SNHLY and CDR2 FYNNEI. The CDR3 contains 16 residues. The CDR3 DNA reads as TGTGCCAGCAGGGAGGACCCTGGGACAGGGCAAGAGACCCAGTACTTC. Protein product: CASREDPGTGQETQYF.

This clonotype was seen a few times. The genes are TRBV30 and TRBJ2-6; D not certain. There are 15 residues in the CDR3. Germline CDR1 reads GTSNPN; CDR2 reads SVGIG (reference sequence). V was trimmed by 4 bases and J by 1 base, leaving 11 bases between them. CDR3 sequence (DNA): TGTGCCTGGAACCGGGCTTTGTCTGGGGCCAACGTCCTGACTTTC. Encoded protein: CAWNRALSGANVLTF.

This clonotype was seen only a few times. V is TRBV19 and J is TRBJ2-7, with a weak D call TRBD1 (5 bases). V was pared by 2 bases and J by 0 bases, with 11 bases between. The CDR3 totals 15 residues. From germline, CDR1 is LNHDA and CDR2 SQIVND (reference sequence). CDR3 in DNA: TGTGCCAGTAGTATACAGGGTTTCTTCTCCTACGAGCAGTACTTC. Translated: CASSIQGFFSYEQYF.

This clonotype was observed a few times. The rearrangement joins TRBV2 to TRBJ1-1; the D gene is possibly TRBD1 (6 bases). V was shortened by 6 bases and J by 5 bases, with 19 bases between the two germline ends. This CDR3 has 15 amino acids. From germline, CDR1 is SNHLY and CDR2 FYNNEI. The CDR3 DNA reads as TGTGCCAGCAGGGAAATTAGCGGGGGGGCTACTGAAGCTTTCTTT. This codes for CASREISGGATEAFF.

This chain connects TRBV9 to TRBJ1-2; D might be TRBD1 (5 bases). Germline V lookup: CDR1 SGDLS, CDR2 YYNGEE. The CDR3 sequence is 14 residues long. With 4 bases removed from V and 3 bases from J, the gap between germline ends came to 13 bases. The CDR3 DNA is TGTGCCAGCAGCCACCCAGGGCTTTACTATGGCTACACCTTC. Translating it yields CASSHPGLYYGYTF.

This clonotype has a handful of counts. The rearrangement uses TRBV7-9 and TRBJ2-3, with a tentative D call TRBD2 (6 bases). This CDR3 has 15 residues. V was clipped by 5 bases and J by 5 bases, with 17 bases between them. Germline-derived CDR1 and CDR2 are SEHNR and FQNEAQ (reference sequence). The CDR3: CASSRSGTGGDTQYF. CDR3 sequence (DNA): TGTGCCAGCAGCAGATCCGGGACCGGGGGAGATACGCAGTATTTT.

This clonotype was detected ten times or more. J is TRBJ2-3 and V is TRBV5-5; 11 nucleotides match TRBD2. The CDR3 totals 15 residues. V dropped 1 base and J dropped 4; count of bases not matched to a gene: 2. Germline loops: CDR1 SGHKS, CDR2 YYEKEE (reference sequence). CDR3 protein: CASSLTSGSADTQYF. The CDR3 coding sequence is TGTGCCAGCAGCTTGACTAGCGGGAGTGCAGATACGCAGTATTTT.

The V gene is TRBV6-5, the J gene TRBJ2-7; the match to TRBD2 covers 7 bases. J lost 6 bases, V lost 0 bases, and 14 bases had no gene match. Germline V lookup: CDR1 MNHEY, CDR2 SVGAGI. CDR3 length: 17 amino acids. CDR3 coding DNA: TGTGCCAGCAGTTACTCCGTGGCGGGAGCGAGTTTGGGCGAGCAGTACTTC. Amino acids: CASSYSVAGASLGEQYF.

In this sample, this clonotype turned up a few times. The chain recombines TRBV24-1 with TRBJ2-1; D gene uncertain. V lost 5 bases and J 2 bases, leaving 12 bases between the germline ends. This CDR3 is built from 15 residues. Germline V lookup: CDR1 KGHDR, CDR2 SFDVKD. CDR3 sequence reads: CATSAPVGAYNEQFF. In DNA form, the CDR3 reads TGTGCCACCAGTGCACCCGTCGGAGCCTACAATGAGCAGTTCTTC.

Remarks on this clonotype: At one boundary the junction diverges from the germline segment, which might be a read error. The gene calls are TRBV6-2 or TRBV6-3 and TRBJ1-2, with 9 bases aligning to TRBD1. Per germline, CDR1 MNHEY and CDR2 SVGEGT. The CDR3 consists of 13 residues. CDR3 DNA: TGTGCCAGCAGTACAGGACAGGGGTATGACTACACCTTC. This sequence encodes CASSTGQGYDYTF.

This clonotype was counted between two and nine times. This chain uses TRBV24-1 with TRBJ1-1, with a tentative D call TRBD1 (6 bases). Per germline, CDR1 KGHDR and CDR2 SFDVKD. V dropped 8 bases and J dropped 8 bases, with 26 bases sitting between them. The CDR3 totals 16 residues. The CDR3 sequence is CATTSRDIGKSSEAFF. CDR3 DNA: TGTGCCACCACCTCCCGGGACATCGGAAAATCGTCAGAAGCTTTCTTT.